This T cell receptor (beta chain) was obtained from a study of blood T cell repertoires in COVID-19. Study details: Both acute and convalescent COVID-19 samples were obtained from the United States, Italy and Spain. T cells, B-cell-depleted T cells, or PBMCs provided the cDNA or gDNA that served as material.

In the original processing: Reference gene primer amplification gave estimated nucleated cell counts. Here immunoSEQ multiplex PCR was the method, and the copy in TCRdb shows in-frame clones only, minus some. The V and J calls and clone size come from that table; D and trimming were worked out from the DNA. Of around 230,000 clones listed, over 75% were seen once; the top ten hold approximately 8.7%. V was clipped by 2 bases and J by 8 bases; unmatched bases: 11. Germline CDR1 reads MNHNS; CDR2 reads SASEGT. This CDR3 spans 15 amino acids. The rearrangement joins TRBV6-1 to TRBJ1-2; 7 nucleotides match TRBD1. This clonotype was obtained from a woman aged 80 or over with acute or convalescent COVID-19. The sample comprised peripheral blood. The CDR3 nucleotides are TGTGCCAGCAGTGAATACAGGGGAATACTATGGGGCTACACCTTC. Translated: CASSEYRGILWGYTF.